This T cell receptor beta chain was profiled in a study of glioma-infiltrating T cells after dendritic cell vaccination. Overall study: Samples are from glioblastoma patients in Phase I and II dendritic cell vaccine trials.

The CDR3 loop spans 16 amino acids. Germline-derived CDR1 and CDR2 are SGHKS and YYEKEE (reference sequence). The V end lost 3 bases, the J end lost 0 bases, and 13 bases lay between the germline ends. Sequencing used immunoSEQ multiplex PCR; TCRdb keeps in-frame clones, though not all of them. The sample has more than 95,000 clones; around 81% are singletons. Sample: blood, taken before dendritic cell vaccination. The chain couples TRBV5-5 to TRBJ2-1, with D tentatively TRBD1 (6 bases). This clonotype was sampled from a human donor with glioblastoma. The CDR3 protein is CASSWGQPSSYNEQFF. CDR3 nucleotide sequence: TGTGCCAGCAGCTGGGGACAACCGAGCTCCTACAATGAGCAGTTCTTC.